The 31 T cell receptor beta chains presented below share a single source sample, sequenced in a study of blood T cell repertoires in COVID-19 (dated by TCRdb to 2018 to 2020). The library was made by the immunoSEQ multiplex PCR assay. Drawn from immuneACCESS, this table holds only the in-frame rearrangements with V and J called that TCRdb kept. Clones are partly lost; checked studies trace under half to an unresolved V gene and leave the rest unexplained. The sample table shows about 130,000 clones, and approximately 80% are seen once. The biggest ten clones account for almost 8.5% of the sample. The sequenced material came from peripheral blood. These receptors were obtained from a woman aged 55-75 years with active or convalescent COVID-19.

The V call is TRBV19, the J call TRBJ2-2, with D possibly TRBD2 on 6 matching bases. CDR1 LNHDA and CDR2 SQIVND come from the germline V gene (reference sequence). The CDR3 totals 13 residues. V lost 1 base, J lost 9 bases, and 9 bases lay in between. The CDR3 here is CASSIAGGWELFF. CDR3 bases: TGTGCCAGTAGTATAGCCGGGGGATGGGAGCTGTTTTTT.

This clone has more than one count but fewer than ten. The genes are TRBV19 and TRBJ1-4, with D possibly matching TRBD1 (5 bases). The CDR3 covers 15 residues. V was trimmed by 7 bases and J by 8 bases, leaving 20 bases between them. Germline CDR1 is LNHDA and CDR2 is SQIVND (reference sequence). The CDR3 loop reads CASMGVTATREKLFF. In DNA form, the CDR3 reads TGTGCCAGTATGGGCGTGACAGCGACGAGGGAAAAACTGTTTTTT.

The V gene is TRBV4-1, the J gene TRBJ1-6; 9 bases are a match to TRBD1. The CDR3 loop spans 15 amino acids. CDR1 and CDR2 (germline): MGHRA, YSYEKL. V lost 2 bases, J lost 9 bases, and 5 bases stayed unmatched. CDR3 in amino acids: CASSQPGQGSSPLHF. As DNA, the CDR3 is TGCGCCAGCAGCCAACCCGGACAGGGGAGTTCACCCCTCCACTTT.

This rearrangement joins TRBV28 to TRBJ1-1; D gene uncertain. Trimming pared 1 base from V and 3 bases from J, leaving 15 bases between. In germline, CDR1 is MDHEN, CDR2 SYDVKM. The length of the CDR3 is 16 residues. The CDR3 sequence: CASSLFYHVADTEAFF. The CDR3 DNA sequence: TGTGCCAGCAGTTTATTCTATCACGTAGCTGACACTGAAGCTTTCTTT.

The rearrangement uses TRBV6-2 or TRBV6-3 and TRBJ2-4; TRBD2 aligns across 9 bases. Germline CDR1 and CDR2: MNHEY and SVGEGT. This CDR3 spans 16 amino acids. V dropped 3 bases and J dropped 1; count of bases not matched to a gene: 4. The DNA for the CDR3 is TGTGCCAGCAGTTATGGTAGCGGGAGTGCCAAAAACATTCAGTACTTC. Translating it yields CASSYGSGSAKNIQYF.

The V gene is TRBV5-6, the J gene TRBJ1-3; the D gene is possibly TRBD1 (6 bases). CDR1 and CDR2 from the germline V gene are SGHDT and YYEEEE. This CDR3 is 16 amino acids long. V shed 6 bases and J shed 0 bases, with 16 bases lying between them. CDR3 sequence reads: CASTLTGKFSGNTIYF. CDR3 DNA sequence: TGTGCCAGCACCTTAACAGGGAAATTCTCTGGAAACACCATATATTTT. The variable domain in full, completed from reference TRBV5-6 and TRBJ1-3, reads DAGVTQSPTHLIKTRGQQVTLRCSPKSGHDTVSWYQQALGQGPQFIFQYYEEEERQRGNFPDRFSGHQFPNYSSELNVNALLLGDSALYLCASTLTGKFSGNTIYFGEGSWLTVV.

The chain carries TRBV19 and TRBJ2-1; 9 bases are shared with TRBD1. V lost 6 bases and J lost 6; bases outside the gene matches: 3. CDR1 LNHDA and CDR2 SQIVND come from the germline V gene (reference sequence). The CDR3 sequence is 13 residues long. This CDR3 reads CASRLTGGNEQFF. CDR3 coding DNA: TGTGCCAGTAGGCTGACAGGGGGCAATGAGCAGTTCTTC.

J is TRBJ1-5 and V is TRBV5-1; D is ambiguous. The V gene's germline CDR1 is SGHRS and CDR2 YFSETQ. The germline V and J ends were trimmed by 0 bases and 2 bases, with 12 bases remaining between them. The CDR3 is 16 amino acids. CDR3 nucleotides: TGCGCCAGCAGCTTGGGGGGAGTCTACGGCAATCAGCCCCAGCATTTT. It codes for CASSLGGVYGNQPQHF.

This chain joins TRBV11-2 and TRBJ2-1; TRBD2 might be the D (6 bases). V was clipped by 4 bases and J by 6 bases, with 16 bases between them. CDR1 and CDR2 from the germline V gene are SGHAT and FQNNGV. This CDR3 comprises 15 residues. The CDR3 DNA sequence: TGTGCCAGCAGCTCTACCGGGACTTACGCCAATGAGCAGTTCTTC. Protein: CASSSTGTYANEQFF.

The chain has TRBV29-1 and TRBJ1-1, with no clear D. V was trimmed by 4 bases and J by 4 bases, leaving 16 bases between them. The germline CDR1 and CDR2 sequences are SQVTM and ANQGSEA. The length of the CDR3 is 14 residues. In nucleotides, the CDR3 is TGCAGCGTTGTGTCGGAGGGTTTCTCCACTGAAGCTTTCTTT. Encoded protein: CSVVSEGFSTEAFF.

The genes are TRBV24-1 and TRBJ2-5; 8 nucleotides match TRBD2. Trimming removed 3 bases from V and 2 bases from J; junction bases left unmatched: 10. The CDR3 contains 17 residues. CDR1 and CDR2 from the germline V gene are KGHDR and SFDVKD. The CDR3 DNA follows: TGTGCCACCAGTGATCCGAAAGCGGGGGAGATACAAGAGACCCAGTACTTC. As protein: CATSDPKAGEIQETQYF.

The CDR3 loop reads CASSSPVAGYNEQFF. DNA of the CDR3: TGTGCCAGCAGTTCCCCAGTAGCGGGTTACAATGAGCAGTTCTTC. The chain uses TRBV28 and TRBJ2-1; 7 bases fit TRBD2. There are 15 residues in the CDR3. Looked up from germline, CDR1 is MDHEN and CDR2 is SYDVKM. The trim removed 4 bases at V and 4 bases at J, leaving 7 bases unmatched.

The chain carries TRBV11-2 and TRBJ1-5; 11 nucleotides line up with TRBD1. The CDR3 length is 16 residues. Germline values: CDR1 SGHAT, CDR2 FQNNGV. The V gene end was trimmed by 5 bases and the J gene end by 2 bases; junction bases not matched to a gene: 5. As DNA, the CDR3 is TGTGCCAGCAGCCCGGCGGACAGGGGGCGCAATCAGCCCCAGCATTTT. It encodes CASSPADRGRNQPQHF. The variable domain in full, with the rest retrieved from reference TRBV11-2 and TRBJ1-5, is EAGVAQSPRYKIIEKRQSVAFWCNPISGHATLYWYQQILGQGPKLLIQFQNNGVVDDSQLPKDRFSAERLKGVDSTLKIQPAKLEDSAVYLCASSPADRGRNQPQHFGDGTRLSIL.

This clone was observed once. The chain has TRBV7-2 and TRBJ1-1; D gene uncertain. Trimming pared 2 bases from V and 7 bases from J, leaving 11 bases between. CDR1 and CDR2 from the germline V gene are SGHTA and FQGNSA. This CDR3 spans 13 amino acids. In DNA form, the CDR3 reads TGTGCCAGCAGCTTACGGGGTCGGGGTGAAGCTTTCTTT. The encoded protein is CASSLRGRGEAFF.

The chain recombines TRBV27 with TRBJ1-6; D call uncertain. The CDR3 length is 17 residues. Germline CDR1 reads MNHEY; CDR2 reads SMNVEV (reference sequence). Trimming stripped 5 bases from V and 0 bases from J, with 14 bases between. The chain's CDR3 is CASSPLDWSSYNSPLHF. The CDR3 nucleotides read TGTGCCAGCAGTCCCCTGGACTGGAGCTCCTATAATTCACCCCTCCACTTT.

V and J are TRBV27 and TRBJ2-6; TRBD2 aligns across 7 bases. The ends lost 0 bases at V and 0 bases at J; junction bases unmatched: 2. The germline gives CDR1 MNHEY, CDR2 SMNVEV (reference sequence). The CDR3 totals 17 residues. The CDR3, as DNA: TGTGCCAGCAGTTTATCGAGACTAGCCTCTGGGGCCAACGTCCTGACTTTC. This codes for CASSLSRLASGANVLTF.

This chain links TRBV27 with TRBJ2-1; D is ambiguous. The V end was cut by 5 bases, the J end by 2 bases, with 7 bases between. Per the germline V gene, CDR1 is MNHEY and CDR2 is SMNVEV (reference sequence). The CDR3 sequence is 13 residues long. The CDR3 protein is CASSVGTYNEQFF. CDR3 nucleotides: TGTGCCAGCAGTGTCGGTACCTACAATGAGCAGTTCTTC.

The rearrangement links TRBV6-2 or TRBV6-3 to TRBJ2-1, with D uncertain. Trimming removed 4 bases from V and 10 bases from J, with 8 bases in between. Germline assignment: CDR1 MNHEY and CDR2 SVGEGT. There are 11 residues in the CDR3. The CDR3 spells CASSWAGEQFF. The CDR3 region has the DNA TGTGCCAGCAGTTGGGCTGGAGAGCAGTTCTTC.

This chain joins TRBV6-5 and TRBJ1-2; D perhaps matches TRBD1 (6 bases). This CDR3 comprises 13 residues. The V and J ends lost 6 bases and 3 bases respectively, with 11 bases between them. CDR1 MNHEY and CDR2 SVGAGI come from the germline V gene. As DNA, the CDR3 is TGTGCCAGCAGCCCACAGGGTCACTATGGCTACACCTTC. This sequence encodes CASSPQGHYGYTF.

The chain carries TRBV28 and TRBJ2-6; TRBD1 aligns across 8 bases. The trim removed 6 bases at V and 0 bases at J, leaving 7 bases unmatched. CDR3 size: 17 residues. Germline assignment: CDR1 MDHEN and CDR2 SYDVKM. CDR3 bases: TGTGCCAGCAGGGGGACAGGCTTAAGCTCTGGGGCCAACGTCCTGACTTTC. Translation gives CASRGTGLSSGANVLTF.

V is TRBV6-6 and J is TRBJ2-5; 8 positions agree with TRBD2. V was pared by 6 bases and J by 9 bases, with 12 bases of the junction left unmatched. CDR1 is MNHNY, CDR2 SVGAGI, per germline (reference sequence). This CDR3 is 14 amino acids long. The CDR3 coding sequence is TGTGCCAGCAGCACCAGCGGGGGTCCCCCCGCCCAGTACTTC. Translation: CASSTSGGPPAQYF.

The gene calls are TRBV4-2 and TRBJ1-2, with a tentative D call TRBD1 (6 bases). CDR1 and CDR2 from the germline V gene are LGHNA and YNFKEQ. The germline V and J ends were trimmed by 1 base and 8 bases, with 11 bases remaining between them. This CDR3 comprises 13 residues. The CDR3 DNA reads TGTGCCAGCAGCCAAGGGGACATTAACGGCTACACCTTC. It encodes CASSQGDINGYTF.

The chain has TRBV7-9 and TRBJ1-2, with unresolved D. The CDR3 runs to 15 residues. Trimming took 6 bases from V and 2 from J, leaving 16 bases between them. The germline V gene has CDR1 SEHNR and CDR2 FQNEAQ (reference sequence). The CDR3 sequence: CASRLGGRGNYGYTF. The CDR3 coding sequence is TGTGCCAGCAGACTTGGCGGCAGAGGAAACTATGGCTACACCTTC. The variable domain in full, with the rest retrieved from reference TRBV7-9 and TRBJ1-2, is DTGVSQNPRHKITKRGQNVTFRCDPISEHNRLYWYRQTLGQGPEFLTYFQNEAQLEKSRLLSDRFSAERPKGSFSTLEIQRTEQGDSAMYLCASRLGGRGNYGYTFGSGTRLTVV.

This chain uses TRBV19 with TRBJ2-1; D may be TRBD2 (6 bases). Per the germline V gene, CDR1 is LNHDA and CDR2 is SQIVND (reference sequence). V shed 5 bases and J shed 0 bases, with 17 bases lying between them. This CDR3 has 17 amino acids. CDR3 nucleotides: TGTGCCAGTAGTGCTTCGAGGGACTTGAGCTCCTACAATGAGCAGTTCTTC. Its translation is CASSASRDLSSYNEQFF.

This clone was detected a few times. The chain recombines TRBV30 with TRBJ1-6; TRBD1 might be the D (5 bases). Germline CDR1 is GTSNPN and CDR2 is SVGIG (reference sequence). Deletions cut 2 bases from V and 9 bases from J, with 11 bases between. This CDR3 is built from 13 residues. CDR3 coding DNA: TGTGCCTGGAGTAGACAGTGGGGTTCACCCCTCCACTTT. Translation: CAWSRQWGSPLHF.

The rearrangement joins TRBV11-2 to TRBJ2-1, with D uncertain. V lost 4 bases and J lost 3, with 10 bases in between. The CDR3 consists of 14 residues. The V gene's germline CDR1 is SGHAT and CDR2 FQNNGV. The CDR3 DNA reads TGTGCCAGCAGCTATCGAGGCGGCTACAATGAGCAGTTCTTC. Amino acids: CASSYRGGYNEQFF. The entire variable domain, with the rest obtained from reference TRBV11-2 and TRBJ2-1, is as follows: EAGVAQSPRYKIIEKRQSVAFWCNPISGHATLYWYQQILGQGPKLLIQFQNNGVVDDSQLPKDRFSAERLKGVDSTLKIQPAKLEDSAVYLCASSYRGGYNEQFFGPGTRLTVL.

Of note for this clone: The sample contains more than one DNA sequence encoding this CDR3. This chain links TRBV5-1 with TRBJ1-2, with TRBD1 identical over 8 bases. Germline CDR1 SGHRS, CDR2 YFSETQ. After removal of 4 bases from V and 4 bases from J, the junction contained 3 bases not matched to a gene. This CDR3 spans 13 amino acids. The CDR3: CASSEGTGYGYTF. CDR3 nucleotide sequence: TGCGCCAGCAGCGAAGGGACAGGCTATGGCTACACCTTC.

The chain recombines TRBV5-3 with TRBJ2-5; 8 bases map to TRBD2. TRBV5-3 is an open reading frame whose function is uncertain. This CDR3 spans 16 amino acids. Losses at the gene ends were 1 base for V and 5 bases for J; bases not matched to a gene: 10. The CDR3 loop reads CARSLSERGRVETQYF. CDR3 coding DNA: TGTGCCAGAAGCTTGTCGGAGCGGGGGAGGGTGGAGACCCAGTACTTC.

This sequence joins TRBV7-2 and TRBJ2-2, with 8 bases that match TRBD2. V was clipped by 5 bases and J by 5 bases; unmatched bases: 10. Germline V gene sequence: CDR1 SGHTA, CDR2 FQGNSA. The CDR3 extends over 16 amino acids. DNA of the CDR3: TGTGCCAGCAGCACTCGCGGGACTAGAAGGACCGGGGAGCTGTTTTTT. As protein: CASSTRGTRRTGELFF.

The V and J genes are TRBV5-1 and TRBJ1-1, with unresolved D. Germline V lookup: CDR1 SGHRS, CDR2 YFSETQ. V was shortened by 1 base and J by 7 bases, with 11 bases between the two germline ends. The CDR3 covers 13 residues. As DNA, the CDR3 is TGCGCCAGCAGCTTGAACACCCCCAATGAAGCTTTCTTT. Its translation is CASSLNTPNEAFF.

The rearrangement links TRBV28 to TRBJ1-1; 9 bases fit TRBD1. Trimming removed 5 bases from V and 3 bases from J; junction bases left unmatched: 7. The CDR3 is 15 amino acids. The germline CDR1 and CDR2 sequences are MDHEN and SYDVKM. The CDR3 sequence: CASSPYRGRYTEAFF. The DNA for the CDR3 is TGTGCCAGCAGTCCGTACAGGGGGCGGTACACTGAAGCTTTCTTT.